These 18 T cell receptor beta chains were all obtained from the same sample, sequenced in a study of long-term antiretroviral therapy in people with HIV (dated by TCRdb to between 2021 and 2022). The immunoSEQ hsTCRB v3.0 assay was used at survey level resolution to sequence the TRB variable region. Drawn from immuneACCESS, this table holds only the in-frame rearrangements with V and J called that TCRdb kept. Clones are partly lost; checked studies trace under half to an unresolved V gene and leave the rest unexplained. The sample has 33,000 or so clones on record, 95% to 98% of them singletons. Approximately 2% of the sample rests with the top ten. The starting material was unsorted PBMCs, obtained 7.6 years after starting antiretroviral therapy. The receptors originated from a man aged 30 to 45 with HIV.

The gene calls are TRBV4-3 and TRBJ2-7, with D hard to call. Between the trimmed V and J ends, which lost 0 bases and 7 bases, there was a span of 13 bases. Germline V gives CDR1 LGHNA, CDR2 YSLEER. This CDR3 spans 14 amino acids. For the CDR3, the DNA is TGCGCCAGCAGCCAAGATGTGAGCCTGGGGGAGCAGTACTTC. Encoded protein: CASSQDVSLGEQYF.

A word on this clone: A junction end diverges from the germline sequence, so it may reflect a read error. The CDR3 reads CASSLGNGVGITGELFF. The CDR3 DNA follows: TGTGCTAGCAGCTTAGGGAACGGAGTTGGAATCACCGGGGAGCTGTTTTTT. The J gene is TRBJ2-2, the V gene TRBV7-7; no firm D call. The germline gives CDR1 SSHAT, CDR2 FNYEAQ (reference sequence). The CDR3 sequence is 17 residues long.

The V call is TRBV11-3, the J call TRBJ2-2; tentative D call: TRBD2 (5 bases). CDR1 is SGHNT, CDR2 YENEEA, per germline. V dropped 8 bases and J dropped 0 bases, with 7 bases sitting between them. The CDR3 is 13 amino acids. CDR3 protein: CASARANTGELFF. CDR3 in DNA: TGTGCCAGCGCGAGGGCGAACACCGGGGAGCTGTTTTTT.

This clone was detected a few times. The chain couples TRBV6-1 to TRBJ1-5; possible D gene TRBD1, 5 bases. V shed 6 bases and J shed 4 bases, with 16 bases lying between them. The CDR3 length is 15 residues. Germline CDR1 reads MNHNS; CDR2 reads SASEGT. CDR3 sequence: CASRGRGEPNQPQHF. In DNA form, the CDR3 reads TGTGCCAGCAGGGGACGCGGAGAACCGAATCAGCCCCAGCATTTT.

The V call is TRBV6-1, the J call TRBJ1-5; TRBD1 matches at 9 bases. This CDR3 has 16 residues. The V gene end was trimmed by 2 bases and the J gene end by 1 base; junction bases not matched to a gene: 3. Germline assignment: CDR1 MNHNS and CDR2 SASEGT. This CDR3 reads CASSEWDRVSNQPQHF. CDR3 DNA sequence: TGTGCCAGCAGTGAATGGGACAGGGTAAGCAATCAGCCCCAGCATTTT.

The count of this clone is one. This chain connects TRBV2 to TRBJ2-7; possible D gene TRBD2, 5 bases. V lost 3 bases and J lost 0, with 9 bases in between. The CDR3 has 14 amino acids. Germline V lookup: CDR1 SNHLY, CDR2 FYNNEI. CDR3 region: CASSEDSNSYEQYF. The CDR3 DNA sequence: TGTGCCAGCAGTGAGGACTCCAACTCCTACGAGCAGTACTTC.

This clone showed up just once. The chain employs TRBV15 and TRBJ1-4; D might be TRBD1 (5 bases). This CDR3 spans 14 amino acids. CDR1 is LNHNV and CDR2 is YYDKDF in the germline V gene (reference sequence). The V gene lost 0 bases and the J gene lost 11 bases, with 13 bases spanning the gap. CDR3 in DNA: TGTGCCACCAGCAGAGACAGGGAGAAAAGGAAACTGTTTTTT. Translating gives CATSRDREKRKLFF.

The CDR3 region has the DNA TGTGCCAGCAGCGTAGGAGGAGCCGGATCCTACGAGCAGTACTTC. This gives the protein CASSVGGAGSYEQYF. The chain carries TRBV9 and TRBJ2-7; D is ambiguous. Looked up from germline, CDR1 is SGDLS and CDR2 is YYNGEE. This CDR3 comprises 15 residues. With 0 bases removed from V and 1 base from J, the gap between germline ends came to 11 bases.

The rearrangement links TRBV2 to TRBJ2-7; no definite D call. There are 13 residues in the CDR3. The germline gives CDR1 SNHLY, CDR2 FYNNEI. V was pared by 4 bases and J by 4 bases, with 11 bases between. CDR3 protein: CASSVGVRYEQYF. The CDR3 region has the DNA TGTGCCAGCAGTGTTGGGGTGAGATACGAGCAGTACTTC.

J is TRBJ2-7 and V is TRBV11-2; no reliable D call. The CDR3 covers 15 residues. Germline CDR1 is SGHAT and CDR2 is FQNNGV. V lost 0 bases and J 0 bases, leaving 9 bases between the germline ends. DNA of the CDR3: TGTGCCAGCAGCTTAGAACCCACCCCCTCCTACGAGCAGTACTTC. Translation: CASSLEPTPSYEQYF. The full variable domain, in which reference TRBV11-2 and TRBJ2-7 provide the parts outside the CDR3, is EAGVAQSPRYKIIEKRQSVAFWCNPISGHATLYWYQQILGQGPKLLIQFQNNGVVDDSQLPKDRFSAERLKGVDSTLKIQPAKLEDSAVYLCASSLEPTPSYEQYFGPGTRLTVT.

The chain recombines TRBV4-2 with TRBJ2-1; 7 bases align to TRBD2. The CDR3 contains 14 residues. The ends lost 3 bases at V and 8 bases at J; junction bases unmatched: 7. CDR1 LGHNA and CDR2 YNFKEQ come from the germline V gene. CDR3: CASSQGLGGDEQFF. CDR3 coding DNA: TGTGCCAGCAGCCAGGGCCTGGGGGGGGATGAGCAGTTCTTC.

This clone was found once. The chain has TRBV5-6 and TRBJ2-7, with D perhaps given as TRBD1 or TRBD2 (6 bases each). Trimming removed 3 bases at V and 6 bases at J, with 19 bases between. The CDR3 runs to 15 residues. The germline V gene encodes CDR1 SGHDT and CDR2 YYEEEE. This CDR3 is CASSSGGAGGLEQYF. DNA of the CDR3: TGTGCCAGCAGCTCTGGGGGAGCTGGGGGGCTCGAGCAGTACTTC.

This clone came up once. The chain combines TRBV11-3 with TRBJ2-7, with TRBD2 as a possible D gene (6 bases). This CDR3 region has 14 residues. Germline CDR1 and CDR2: SGHNT and YENEEA. V lost 5 bases, J lost 1 base, and 12 bases lay in between. The CDR3 nucleotides read TGTGCCAGCAGCCCCTGGGCGGGATCCTACGAGCAGTACTTC. It codes for CASSPWAGSYEQYF.

The V and J genes are TRBV15 and TRBJ2-7; possible D gene TRBD1, 7 bases. The ends were cut back, 1 base at V and 6 bases at J, with 19 bases in the middle. This CDR3 comprises 16 residues. Germline V gene data show CDR1 as LNHNV and CDR2 as YYDKDF (reference sequence). CDR3 bases: TGTGCCACCAGCAGAGCACCTATCGACAGGGACTTCGAGCAGTACTTC. This sequence encodes CATSRAPIDRDFEQYF.

The chain recombines TRBV6-1 with TRBJ1-2, with TRBD1 matching over 9 bases. From germline, CDR1 is MNHNS and CDR2 SASEGT. V trimming: 5 bases; J trimming: 8 bases; junction bases outside the gene matches: 3. The CDR3 is 12 amino acids. CDR3 in DNA: TGTGCCAGCAGTACAGGGGGCGTCGGCTACACCTTC. It yields the protein CASSTGGVGYTF.

The chain carries TRBV29-1 and TRBJ1-2; D unclear. From germline, CDR1 is SQVTM and CDR2 ANQGSEA. This CDR3 has 13 amino acids. In DNA form, the CDR3 reads TGCACCTCTTTAATGGCAGGAGGCTATGGCTACACCTTC. Translating gives CTSLMAGGYGYTF.

The genes are TRBV27 and TRBJ1-4; 10 bases are shared with TRBD1. Germline trimming cut 6 bases from V and 6 bases from J; bases unmatched to any gene: 4. The CDR3 runs 14 residues. Germline loops: CDR1 MNHEY, CDR2 SMNVEV (reference sequence). Written as DNA, the CDR3 is TGTGCCAGCAGGTCGACAGGGGGCGATGAAAAACTGTTTTTT. Translation gives CASRSTGGDEKLFF.

This chain joins TRBV13 and TRBJ2-1; D could derive from TRBD1 or TRBD2 (5 bases each). Germline loops: CDR1 PRHDT, CDR2 FYEKMQ (reference sequence). This CDR3 has 17 amino acids. The V and J ends lost 5 bases and 0 bases respectively, with 17 bases between them. The CDR3 sequence: CASSHSSFGGSYNEQFF. CDR3 DNA: TGTGCCAGCAGCCACTCATCCTTTGGGGGCTCCTACAATGAGCAGTTCTTC. Supplemented by reference TRBV13 and TRBJ2-1, the full variable domain reads AAGVIQSPRHLIKEKRETATLKCYPIPRHDTVYWYQQGPGQDPQFLISFYEKMQSDKGSIPDRFSAQQFSDYHSELNMSSLELGDSALYFCASSHSSFGGSYNEQFFGPGTRLTVL.